The T cell receptor (beta chain) described here comes from a study of blood T cell repertoires in COVID-19. Study background: Italy, Spain and the United States were the sources of the convalescent and acute COVID-19 samples.

Original handling: Estimates of nucleated cell counts were drawn from the amplification of reference gene primers. The assay was immunoSEQ multiplex PCR, and TCRdb's table has in-frame clones only and misses some. The D gene and trimming were derived from the DNA, and the V and J assignments and clone size from that table. This sample has approximately 200,000 clones, with around 81% found just once. Germline CDR1 and CDR2: SGHNT and YYREEE (reference sequence). With 2 bases removed from V and 1 base from J, the gap between germline ends came to 7 bases. The CDR3 loop spans 15 amino acids. Details on this clone: Other nucleotide sequences in the sample specify the same CDR3.

Sequences were obtained from peripheral blood. This chain joins TRBV5-4 and TRBJ1-6; a weak D match, TRBD1 (5 bases). The TCR comes from a woman aged 55-70 years with acute or convalescent COVID-19. Here the CDR3 DNA reads TGTGCCAGCAGCTTACGGGGGTCCTATAATTCACCCCTCCACTTT. Translation gives CASSLRGSYNSPLHF.